These T cell receptor beta chains were read from a single sample in a study of sequential checkpoint blockade in melanoma. The method was immunoSEQ multiplex PCR; TCRdb's version includes in-frame clones alone and lacks a portion of them. The sample includes some 10,000 clones, about four fifths of them seen just once. The sequences come from CD8+ T cells sorted from blood (inferred from file names), collected from a patient given nivolumab and ipilimumab in sequence. The receptors originated from a human donor with melanoma. CDR3s include the opening cysteine and the closing phenylalanine or tryptophan. D genes are given only for firm matches. The listing skips clone size in some rows; elsewhere it reads once, few, many or a size class.

size: NA; V: TRBV9; D: NA; J: TRBJ2-3; CDR3: CASSVYTNAHTDTQYF; DNA: TGTGCCAGCAGCGTGTACACTAACGCTCACACAGATACGCAGTATTTT
size: once; V: TRBV29-1; D: TRBD1; J: TRBJ1-2; CDR3: CSVGNRGGYTF; DNA: TGCAGCGTTGGAAACAGGGGCGGCTACACCTTC
size: NA; V: TRBV7-8; D: TRBD1; J: TRBJ1-2; CDR3: CASSEGGTGLNYGYTF; DNA: TGTGCCAGCTCCGAAGGCGGGACAGGTTTAAACTATGGCTACACCTTC
size: once; V: TRBV2; D: TRBD2; J: TRBJ2-4; CDR3: CASSGISSGRDEWNIQYF; DNA: TGTGCCAGCAGTGGAATTTCTAGCGGGAGAGACGAGTGGAACATTCAGTACTTC
size: few; V: TRBV6-4; D: NA; J: TRBJ2-3; CDR3: CASSKQGTDTQYF; DNA: TGTGCCAGCAGTAAACAGGGCACAGATACGCAGTATTTT
size: NA; V: TRBV6-5; D: TRBD2; J: TRBJ2-2; CDR3: CASSYGGRGLVGELFF; DNA: TGTGCCAGCAGTTATGGGGGGAGGGGCCTCGTCGGGGAGCTGTTTTTT
size: NA; V: TRBV7-9; D: TRBD1; J: TRBJ2-7; CDR3: CASSHRQGFSYEQYF; DNA: TGTGCCAGCAGCCATAGACAGGGCTTTTCCTACGAGCAGTACTTC
size: NA; V: TRBV5-1; D: TRBD2; J: TRBJ2-3; CDR3: CASSHSGGTTDTQYF; DNA: TGCGCCAGCAGCCATAGCGGGGGAACGACAGATACGCAGTATTTT
size: NA; V: TRBV2; D: TRBD1; J: TRBJ1-1; CDR3: CASRRYRGMGTEAFF; DNA: TGTGCCAGCAGAAGGTACAGGGGAATGGGCACTGAAGCTTTCTTT
size: NA; V: TRBV6-1; D: TRBD2; J: TRBJ2-7; CDR3: CASRTSGYYEQYF; DNA: TGTGCCAGCAGGACTAGCGGGTACTACGAGCAGTACTTC
size: NA; V: TRBV27; D: TRBD1; J: TRBJ2-4; CDR3: CASRDRGPKNIQYF; DNA: TGTGCCAGCAGGGACAGGGGGCCGAAAAACATTCAGTACTTC
size: medium-sized; V: TRBV7-9; D: NA; J: TRBJ2-1; CDR3: CASSSLQGEQFF; DNA: TGTGCCAGCAGTTCTCTTCAGGGTGAGCAGTTCTTC
size: NA; V: TRBV7-2; D: NA; J: TRBJ1-3; CDR3: CASSLGSTGGSGNTIYF; DNA: TGTGCCAGCAGCTTAGGTAGTACAGGAGGGTCTGGAAACACCATATATTTT
size: NA; V: TRBV4-2; D: NA; J: TRBJ1-6; CDR3: CASSPHAAGSPLHF; DNA: TGTGCCAGCAGCCCCCACGCTGCCGGGTCACCCCTCCACTTT
size: few; V: TRBV27; D: NA; J: TRBJ1-2; CDR3: CASSLKSAANYGYTF; DNA: TGTGCCAGCAGTTTAAAAAGTGCAGCTAACTATGGCTACACCTTC
size: once; V: TRBV29-1; D: NA; J: TRBJ2-7; CDR3: CSVETRGQSSYEQYF; DNA: TGCAGCGTTGAAACTCGCGGTCAGAGCTCCTACGAGCAGTACTTC
size: NA; V: TRBV19; D: TRBD2; J: TRBJ2-3; CDR3: CASSIDDGTSRRDTQYF; DNA: TGTGCCAGTAGTATAGATGATGGGACTAGCCGGAGAGATACGCAGTATTTT
size: once; V: TRBV30; D: NA; J: TRBJ1-2; CDR3: CAWRPLRRWSGYTF; DNA: TGTGCCTGGAGGCCCCTGAGGCGCTGGAGTGGCTACACCTTC
size: NA; V: TRBV7-3; D: TRBD1; J: TRBJ2-7; CDR3: CASSLLQGLEQYF; DNA: TGTGCCAGCAGCTTATTACAGGGGCTCGAGCAGTACTTC
size: NA; V: TRBV27; D: NA; J: TRBJ2-7; CDR3: CASSLQGRVTYEQYF; DNA: TGTGCCAGCAGTTTGCAGGGGAGAGTTACCTACGAGCAGTACTTC
size: NA; V: TRBV4-1; D: TRBD1; J: TRBJ2-1; CDR3: CASGVGTATYNEQFF; DNA: TGCGCCAGCGGCGTCGGGACAGCAACCTACAATGAGCAGTTCTTC
size: NA; V: TRBV9; D: TRBD1; J: TRBJ2-5; CDR3: CASSALGQGLQETQYF; DNA: TGTGCCAGCAGCGCTCTGGGACAGGGGCTCCAAGAGACCCAGTACTTC
size: NA; V: TRBV19; D: TRBD1; J: TRBJ2-7; CDR3: CASSSDRGYEQYF; DNA: TGTGCCAGTAGTTCCGACAGGGGTTACGAGCAGTACTTC
size: NA; V: TRBV10-2; D: TRBD1; J: TRBJ2-1; CDR3: CASSYRTGSSYNEQFF; DNA: TGCGCCAGCAGTTACCGGACAGGGAGCTCCTACAATGAGCAGTTCTTC
size: medium-sized; V: TRBV6-8; D: NA; J: TRBJ1-5; CDR3: CASSYSRGQPQHF; DNA: TGTGCCAGCAGTTACTCCCGGGGTCAGCCCCAGCATTTT
size: NA; V: TRBV2; D: NA; J: TRBJ1-2; CDR3: CASRETAGFGYTF; DNA: TGTGCCAGCAGGGAGACAGCTGGATTTGGCTACACCTTC
size: NA; V: TRBV19; D: TRBD1; J: TRBJ1-5; CDR3: CASKRKGAHQPQHF; DNA: TGTGCCAGTAAAAGGAAGGGGGCCCATCAGCCCCAGCATTTT
size: few; V: TRBV10-1; D: TRBD2; J: TRBJ2-1; CDR3: CASSGTSEYNEQFF; DNA: TGCGCCAGCAGTGGAACTAGCGAGTACAATGAGCAGTTCTTC
size: NA; V: TRBV6-5; D: NA; J: TRBJ2-6; CDR3: CASSKGESGANVLTF; DNA: TGTGCCAGCAGTAAGGGGGAATCTGGGGCCAACGTCCTGACTTTC
size: NA; V: TRBV14; D: NA; J: TRBJ2-5; CDR3: CASSPRTVQETQYF; DNA: TGTGCCAGCAGCCCACGGACAGTCCAAGAGACCCAGTACTTC
size: NA; V: TRBV5-6; D: NA; J: TRBJ1-1; CDR3: CASSLEGLGTEAFF; DNA: TGTGCCAGCAGCTTGGAGGGGCTGGGCACTGAAGCTTTCTTT
size: NA; V: TRBV5-4; D: TRBD1; J: TRBJ1-5; CDR3: CASSQGTGLQPQHF; DNA: TGTGCCAGCAGCCAAGGGACAGGGTTACAGCCCCAGCATTTT
size: NA; V: TRBV6-1; D: TRBD1; J: TRBJ1-6; CDR3: CASSEGQGSSPLHF; DNA: TGTGCCAGCAGTGAAGGACAGGGGAGTTCACCCCTCCACTTT
size: NA; V: TRBV27; D: TRBD1; J: TRBJ2-1; CDR3: CASSSRTGYNEQFF; DNA: TGTGCCAGCAGTTCGAGGACAGGATACAATGAGCAGTTCTTC